The rows below give T cell receptor beta chains drawn from one sample of a study of T cell responses to AZD1222 COVID-19 vaccine. Data came from immunoSEQ multiplex PCR; TCRdb stores just in-frame clones and leaves some out. This sample yields tens of thousands of clones, of which roughly 90% are seen a single time; approximately 4.9% belongs to the top ten. Sequencing was performed on peripheral blood, taken on day 0 of AZD1222 vaccination. These receptors all stem from an adult in good health. The CDR3 runs from the conserved cysteine through the conserved F or W. Fields, in order: D gene, V gene, CDR3 protein. A D gene is named only where the DNA matches it firmly.

TRBD1 | TRBV9 | CASSVGTGSGYGYTF
NA | TRBV29-1 | CSGWGADGYTF
NA | TRBV10-3 | CAISEYGSYEQYF
NA | TRBV2 | CASTRGNTEAFF
TRBD1 | TRBV7-2 | CASSSRQGITGELFF
NA | TRBV6-1 | CASSESLKPPLHF
NA | TRBV11-2 | CASSLDLGSPLHF
TRBD2 | TRBV5-4 | CASSARLAGGYTQYF
NA | TRBV15 | CATSRTGLLSNEQFF
NA | TRBV6-5 | CASTTPATPNQPQHF
TRBD1 | TRBV6-5 | CASSYSTGAYGYTF
NA | TRBV12-3/TRBV12-4 | CATRGTEAFF
TRBD1 | TRBV30 | CAWSARGQSSYNSPLHF
TRBD1 | TRBV10-1 | CASRRDRVRDTEAFF
NA | TRBV6-1 | CASSEAGNNQPQHF
NA | TRBV30 | CAWNTKTAPYGYTF
NA | TRBV19 | CASSGGPYNSPLHF
NA | TRBV7-9 | CASSFRARFSEQYF
TRBD1 | TRBV19 | CASSLRAQGVNQPQHF
NA | TRBV5-1 | CASSWNTDTQYF
TRBD1 | TRBV24-1 | CATSDPSTGGETQYF
TRBD1 | TRBV2 | CASSPTGVTNEKLFF
NA | TRBV12-5 | CASGLSTVRGTQYF
NA | TRBV7-9 | CASSLVEGTENIQYF
NA | TRBV18 | CASSPGRMMNTEAFF
TRBD1 | TRBV9 | CASSVLTRDREAGELFF
NA | TRBV2 | CASSDSPLWDTGELFF
TRBD1 | TRBV5-1 | CASSLQGANTDTQYF
NA | TRBV6-1 | CASSDPREAFF
TRBD1 | TRBV9 | CASSGGDRVTEAFF
NA | TRBV4-1 | CASSQVGGSSPLHF
NA | TRBV19 | CASKTTAGRNQPQHF
NA | TRBV15 | CATSKRGGGANTGELFF
NA | TRBV7-8 | CASSLDGTIRPQHF
NA | TRBV4-2 | CASSQVEGLTGYTF
NA | TRBV4-1 | CASSQGGSSYNSPLHF
TRBD1 | TRBV5-4 | CASSLFSRQGTYGYTF
TRBD1 | TRBV5-1 | CASARSGTANSPLHF
NA | TRBV25-1 | CASSPPATGYYTF
NA | TRBV7-3 | CASRRLTRNEQFF
NA | TRBV3-1/TRBV3-2 | CASSQVTGYEQYF